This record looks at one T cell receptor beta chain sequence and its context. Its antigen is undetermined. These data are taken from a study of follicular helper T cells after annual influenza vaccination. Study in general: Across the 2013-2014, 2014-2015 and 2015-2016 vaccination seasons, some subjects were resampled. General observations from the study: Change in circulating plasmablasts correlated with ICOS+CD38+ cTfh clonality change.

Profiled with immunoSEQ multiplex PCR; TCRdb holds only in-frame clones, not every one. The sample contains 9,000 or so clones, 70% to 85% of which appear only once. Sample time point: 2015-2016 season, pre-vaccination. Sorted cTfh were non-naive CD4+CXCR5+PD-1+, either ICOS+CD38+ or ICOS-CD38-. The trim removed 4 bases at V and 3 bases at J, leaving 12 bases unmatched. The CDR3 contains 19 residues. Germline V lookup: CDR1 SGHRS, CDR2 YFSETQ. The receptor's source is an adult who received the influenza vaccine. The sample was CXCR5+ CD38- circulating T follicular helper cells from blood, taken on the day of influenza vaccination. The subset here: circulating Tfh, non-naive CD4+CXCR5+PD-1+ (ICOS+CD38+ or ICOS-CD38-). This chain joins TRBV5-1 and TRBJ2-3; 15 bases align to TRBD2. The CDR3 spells CASSEQPGLAGGGTDTQYF. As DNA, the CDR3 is TGCGCCAGCAGCGAACAGCCGGGACTAGCGGGAGGCGGAACAGATACGCAGTATTTT.